This T cell receptor (beta chain) emerged from a study of blood T cell repertoires in COVID-19. Turning to the study itself: Sources were T cells, B-cell-depleted T cells, or PBMCs; the material itself was cDNA or gDNA.

The germline CDR1 and CDR2 sequences are LNHDA and SQIVND (reference sequence). This CDR3 is 16 amino acids long. Trimming cost V 5 bases and J 7 bases; bases outside gene matches: 10. Repertoires were generated with immunoSEQ multiplex PCR, while TCRdb's copy carries only in-frame clones and drops some. Here the sample spans approximately 300,000 clones, around nine tenths being singletons. This receptor was taken from a man aged 55 to 70 who had recovered from COVID-19. The sequenced sample was PBMCs or T cells enriched from blood (not recorded which). The chain is built from TRBV19 and TRBJ2-1; 11 bases are a match to TRBD2. CDR3 sequence: CASSLSSGRRGNEQFF. As DNA, the CDR3 is TGTGCCAGTAGTCTCTCTAGCGGGAGGAGGGGGAATGAGCAGTTCTTC.